This paragraph reports one TCR beta chain. What it binds is not known. The data were taken from a study of cytomegalovirus exposure and HLA in healthy donors. Whole-study findings and limits: Donors were assumed by presence/absence analyses to have roughly uniform sequencing depth. Several V segments, TRBV6-2 and TRBV6-3 among them, could not be told apart and were dropped.

Trimming removed 4 bases at V and 7 bases at J, with 14 bases between. Germline values: CDR1 SNHLY, CDR2 FYNNEI. This CDR3 spans 13 amino acids. PCR employed 60 Vbeta and 13 Jbeta primers. TCRdb's copy holds only in-frame clones and misses some; the assay was immunoSEQ multiplex PCR. The sample carries about 55,000 clones, 82% recorded once. Sequencing input: PBMCs. The sequence came from a man in his thirties or forties in good health and CMV-seronegative. The chain employs TRBV2 and TRBJ2-7, with D possibly being TRBD1 (6 bases). This CDR3 reads CASSGNREREQYF. CDR3 coding DNA: TGTGCCAGCAGTGGTAACAGGGAAAGGGAGCAGTACTTC.